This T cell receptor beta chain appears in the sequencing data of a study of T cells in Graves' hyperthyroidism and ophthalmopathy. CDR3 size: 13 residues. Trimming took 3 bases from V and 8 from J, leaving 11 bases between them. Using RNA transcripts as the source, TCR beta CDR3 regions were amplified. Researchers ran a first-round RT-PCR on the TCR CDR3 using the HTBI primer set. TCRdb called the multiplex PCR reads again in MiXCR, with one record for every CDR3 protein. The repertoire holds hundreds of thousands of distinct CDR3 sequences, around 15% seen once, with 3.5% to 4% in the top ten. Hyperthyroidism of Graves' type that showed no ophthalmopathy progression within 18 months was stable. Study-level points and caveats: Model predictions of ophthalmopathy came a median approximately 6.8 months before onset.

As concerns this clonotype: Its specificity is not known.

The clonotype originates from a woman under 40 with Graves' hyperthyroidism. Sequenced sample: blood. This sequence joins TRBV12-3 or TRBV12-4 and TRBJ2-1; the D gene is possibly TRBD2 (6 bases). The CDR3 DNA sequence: TGTGCCAGCAGTTTGCGGGGATACGATGAGCAGTTCTTC. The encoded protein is CASSLRGYDEQFF.